Described below is a single TCR beta chain sequence and its context. Sequenced by immunoSEQ multiplex PCR; TCRdb stores in-frame clones only, minus some. The table has roughly 410,000 clones, about 87% seen once. Germline loops: CDR1 SGHRS, CDR2 YFSETQ. The CDR3 contains 18 residues. V was shortened by 1 base and J by 0 bases, with 14 bases between the two germline ends. The data stem from a study of blood T cell repertoires in COVID-19. The material sequenced was peripheral blood. The gene calls are TRBV5-1 and TRBJ2-6; perhaps TRBD1 as D (5 bases). The receptor was derived from a woman in her fifties or sixties with COVID-19, enrolled during active disease. The CDR3 coding sequence is TGCGCCAGCAGCTTGATAGGGGTACAGATCTCTGGGGCCAACGTCCTGACTTTC. It encodes CASSLIGVQISGANVLTF.